A selection of T cell receptor beta chains follows, all from one sample in a study of Graves' ophthalmopathy and Graves' hyperthyroidism. MiXCR, applied by TCRdb to the multiplex PCR reads, yields one record per CDR3 protein. The sample contains a few hundred thousand distinct CDR3 sequences, about 18% of which appear only once. The sequencing input was peripheral blood. These receptors all stem from an adult woman with stable Graves' hyperthyroidism. Both conserved end residues are part of each CDR3. A D gene is named only where the DNA matches it firmly.

CDR3aa: CATSPRTGTLYYEQYF
v_gene: TRBV15
j_gene: TRBJ2-7
d_gene: TRBD1

CDR3aa: CTSTPGGRDKDTQYF
v_gene: TRBV6-1
j_gene: TRBJ2-3
d_gene: .

CDR3aa: CASSGTQKRIETQYF
v_gene: TRBV2
j_gene: TRBJ2-5
d_gene: .

CDR3aa: CASGWTSGTYEQYF
v_gene: TRBV12-5
j_gene: TRBJ2-7
d_gene: TRBD2

CDR3aa: CASSAGGSQETQYF
v_gene: TRBV5-5
j_gene: TRBJ2-5
d_gene: .

CDR3aa: CASLAGTEAFF
v_gene: TRBV6-5
j_gene: TRBJ1-1
d_gene: .

CDR3aa: CASKPRDNYEQYF
v_gene: TRBV12-3/TRBV12-4
j_gene: TRBJ2-7
d_gene: .

CDR3aa: CASSVRTGDYQPQHF
v_gene: TRBV6-1
j_gene: TRBJ1-5
d_gene: TRBD1

CDR3aa: CASRLQRGGSYEQYF
v_gene: TRBV6-1
j_gene: TRBJ2-7
d_gene: TRBD2

CDR3aa: CAISDRREGGANVLTF
v_gene: TRBV10-3
j_gene: TRBJ2-6
d_gene: TRBD2

CDR3aa: CATSGRDGGSYNSPLHF
v_gene: TRBV15
j_gene: TRBJ1-6
d_gene: .

CDR3aa: CASGRTTNSNQPQHF
v_gene: TRBV19
j_gene: TRBJ1-5
d_gene: .

CDR3aa: CASSLDSGAEKLFF
v_gene: TRBV11-2
j_gene: TRBJ1-4
d_gene: .

CDR3aa: CASSLGTGLKTQYF
v_gene: TRBV7-2
j_gene: TRBJ2-5
d_gene: TRBD1

CDR3aa: CASSLAAGQAWGYTF
v_gene: TRBV7-9
j_gene: TRBJ1-2
d_gene: TRBD1

CDR3aa: CARMGGGLAGTGELFF
v_gene: TRBV10-3
j_gene: TRBJ2-2
d_gene: TRBD2

CDR3aa: CAISERGQYTGELFF
v_gene: TRBV10-3
j_gene: TRBJ2-2
d_gene: .

CDR3aa: CATVQENTEAFF
v_gene: TRBV27
j_gene: TRBJ1-1
d_gene: .

CDR3aa: CASSLVERGPYEQYF
v_gene: TRBV11-1
j_gene: TRBJ2-7
d_gene: TRBD2

CDR3aa: CASSHTKQGALETQYF
v_gene: TRBV6-1
j_gene: TRBJ2-5
d_gene: TRBD1

CDR3aa: CASRWGEKDTF
v_gene: TRBV2
j_gene: TRBJ1-2
d_gene: .

CDR3aa: CASSVPTSGIGGEQYF
v_gene: TRBV11-2
j_gene: TRBJ2-7
d_gene: TRBD2

CDR3aa: CATSRGSSGVRGAFF
v_gene: TRBV15
j_gene: TRBJ1-1
d_gene: .

CDR3aa: CASSQELNGRWEETQYF
v_gene: TRBV14
j_gene: TRBJ2-5
d_gene: .

CDR3aa: CATTPGLLGETQYF
v_gene: TRBV28
j_gene: TRBJ2-5
d_gene: .

CDR3aa: CSAFRGADYGYTF
v_gene: TRBV20-1
j_gene: TRBJ1-2
d_gene: .